Presented here are 13 T cell receptor beta chains from one specimen sequenced in a study of blood T cell repertoires in COVID-19. TCRdb's copy holds only in-frame clones and misses some; the assay was immunoSEQ multiplex PCR. The table records around 250,000 clones, roughly 86% of them present only once. Sequencing used peripheral blood. The origin of the receptors is a woman between 70 and 85 years old with active or convalescent COVID-19.

This clone has more than one count but fewer than ten. This chain uses TRBV7-9 with TRBJ1-4; no definite D call. The CDR3 spans 14 residues. Germline CDR1 reads SEHNR; CDR2 reads FQNEAQ (reference sequence). V dropped 5 bases and J dropped 5 bases, with 12 bases sitting between them. The CDR3 sequence is CASSLLQQNEKLFF. CDR3 nucleotides: TGTGCCAGCAGCCTTTTACAGCAGAATGAAAAACTGTTTTTT.

Only one count was recorded for this clone. V gene TRBV25-1 combines with J gene TRBJ1-2; maybe TRBD1 (5 bases). The V and J ends lost 1 base and 4 bases respectively, with 13 bases between them. CDR1 is MGHDK, CDR2 SYGVNS, per germline. The CDR3 has 15 residues. The CDR3 loop is CASSEWRTPTYGYTF. The CDR3 nucleotides read TGTGCCAGCAGTGAATGGCGGACACCTACCTATGGCTACACCTTC.

This clone showed up just once. The chain joins TRBV19 to TRBJ1-6; 9 nucleotides line up with TRBD1. CDR3 length equals 14 residues. V lost 7 bases and J lost 7; bases outside the gene matches: 5. The germline V gene encodes CDR1 LNHDA and CDR2 SQIVND (reference sequence). CDR3 in DNA: TGTGCCAGTACCACGACAGGGGGAAATTCACCCCTCCACTTT. It encodes CASTTTGGNSPLHF.

V and J are TRBV21-1 and TRBJ2-3; TRBD1, as called in the table, went unchecked against the DNA. TRBV21-1 is shown as a pseudogene. The CDR3 extends over 15 amino acids. CDR3 sequence (DNA): TGTGCCAGCAGCGAAACCGGGACAGGGGCAGATACGCAGTATTTT. Protein sequence: CASSETGTGADTQYF.

The V call is TRBV24-1, the J call TRBJ1-6; D unclear. The germline gives CDR1 KGHDR, CDR2 SFDVKD. The CDR3 sequence is 13 residues long. The ends were cut back, 7 bases at V and 3 bases at J, with 6 bases in the middle. The CDR3, as DNA: TGTGCCACCAGGAGGGACTATAATTCACCCCTCCACTTT. Encoded protein: CATRRDYNSPLHF.

This clone was seen a single time. V gene TRBV6-5 combines with J gene TRBJ1-3; 7 positions match TRBD1. This CDR3 comprises 15 residues. Trimming at V came to 4 bases and at J to 0 bases, leaving 3 bases not matched to a gene. The germline V gene has CDR1 MNHEY and CDR2 SVGAGI. The CDR3 DNA is TGTGCCAGCAGTTCAGGGACAGACTCTGGAAACACCATATATTTT. Translation: CASSSGTDSGNTIYF.

J is TRBJ2-5 and V is TRBV7-2; 8 bases match TRBD2. Germline V lookup: CDR1 SGHTA, CDR2 FQGNSA. CDR3 size: 14 residues. Germline trimming cut 6 bases from V and 3 bases from J; bases unmatched to any gene: 6. The CDR3 bases are TGTGCCAGCAGTTTAACTAGCGGAGAAGAGACCCAGTACTTC. It codes for CASSLTSGEETQYF.

The V and J genes are TRBV5-4 and TRBJ1-1; a possible D gene is TRBD1 (5 bases). Germline-derived CDR1 and CDR2 are SGHNT and YYREEE (reference sequence). The CDR3 is made up of 13 amino acids. V lost 7 bases to trimming and J lost 4 bases, with 14 bases between them. The CDR3 nucleotides are TGTGCCAGCCAGGACACAGTAGCCACTGAAGCTTTCTTT. It translates to CASQDTVATEAFF.

The chain employs TRBV4-2 and TRBJ2-1, with D possibly matching TRBD1 (8 bases). The CDR3 is 16 amino acids. Trimming pared 0 bases from V and 9 bases from J, leaving 18 bases between. Germline CDR1 is LGHNA and CDR2 is YNFKEQ. The chain's CDR3 is CASSQDWGTGGGEQFF. The CDR3 DNA reads as TGTGCCAGCAGCCAAGATTGGGGCACAGGGGGGGGTGAGCAGTTCTTC.

About this clone: The sample has other DNA sequences that encode this CDR3 too. The chain has TRBV6-1 and TRBJ1-2; D remains unclear. Germline values: CDR1 MNHNS, CDR2 SASEGT. This CDR3 spans 13 amino acids. V was trimmed by 1 base and J by 2 bases, leaving 5 bases between them. The CDR3 DNA reads TGTGCCAGCAGTGAAGGAGGAAACTATGGCTACACCTTC. Translating it yields CASSEGGNYGYTF.

This clone was recorded once. The chain carries TRBV19 and TRBJ2-5; weak D call: TRBD1 (6 bases). Germline CDR1 and CDR2: LNHDA and SQIVND (reference sequence). The V end lost 5 bases, the J end lost 7 bases, and 17 bases lay between the germline ends. The CDR3 covers 14 residues. CDR3 in amino acids: CASSATNRVGTQYF. CDR3 DNA: TGTGCCAGTAGTGCCACAAACAGGGTTGGGACCCAGTACTTC.

The rearrangement joins TRBV6-6 to TRBJ2-2; 8 bases agree with TRBD1. The CDR3 has 13 residues. The junction had 2 bases not matched to a gene; V was cut back by 6 bases and J by 5 bases. CDR1 is MNHNY and CDR2 is SVGAGI in the germline V gene (reference sequence). DNA for the CDR3: TGTGCCAGCAGACGACAGGGGACCGGGGAGCTGTTTTTT. This translates into CASRRQGTGELFF.

This chain joins TRBV9 and TRBJ2-5; 8 nucleotides align to TRBD2. Germline V gene sequence: CDR1 SGDLS, CDR2 YYNGEE. This CDR3 spans 14 amino acids. With 4 bases clipped from V and 5 bases from J, the junction kept 7 bases outside the gene matches. In DNA, the CDR3 is TGTGCCAGCAGCACGCGGGGGGCGGGTGAGACCCAGTACTTC. Its protein product is CASSTRGAGETQYF.